This T cell receptor beta chain is drawn from a study of cytomegalovirus exposure and HLA in healthy donors. The germline CDR1 and CDR2 sequences are SGDLS and YYNGEE. V trimming: 3 bases; J trimming: 2 bases; junction bases outside the gene matches: 6. The CDR3 sequence is 15 residues long. PCR was performed using 60 Vbeta and 13 Jbeta primers. TCRdb's copy holds only in-frame clones and misses some; the assay was immunoSEQ multiplex PCR. The sample includes about 160,000 clones, approximately 78% of them seen just once. This clone was seen a few times. Sequencing used PBMCs. The sequence was collected from a woman younger than 35 in good health and CMV-seronegative. This chain connects TRBV9 to TRBJ1-1, with 8 bases lining up with TRBD1. Here the CDR3 reads CASSATDRENTEAFF. CDR3 coding DNA: TGTGCCAGCAGCGCAACGGACAGGGAAAACACTGAAGCTTTCTTT.